The T cell receptor beta chain described here comes from a study of tumor-infiltrating lymphocytes in primary liver carcinoma. Regarding the study as a whole: The difference in top-250-clone fraction between tumors and blood was significant, favoring tumors (p = 0.039). Tumor region pairs outstripped tumor-adjacent and tumor-blood pairs in overlap.

Turning to this clonotype: What it binds is unknown. One end of the junction fails to match germline, which may point to a read error.

The authors made TCR beta cDNA from 500 ng total RNA with a constant-region primer. Three-round nested multiplex PCR performed with slightly modified ARM-PCR produced the TCR beta libraries. TRBV1-TRBV30 forward primers and a C-beta reverse primer were used in the first two PCR rounds, which each ran for around 11 cycles. One entry per CDR3 protein results from TCRdb running MiXCR on the multiplex PCR reads. Among more than 45,000 distinct CDR3 sequences listed, around 79% were seen once. The study co-extracted DNA and RNA from around 20-30 mg of unsorted bulk tissue. Surgery removed the patients' primary liver carcinoma. CDR3 length: 15 residues. Germline V lookup: CDR1 SGHAT, CDR2 FQNNGV.

What was sequenced was liver tumor tissue from sampling region 3. The subset: tumor region T3, left-lateral pole. The chain employs TRBV11-2 and TRBJ2-5, with 8 bases aligning to TRBD2. The sequence was obtained from a man aged 40-49 years with primary liver carcinoma and hepatitis B virus infection. In nucleotides, the CDR3 is TGTGCCAGCAGCGACCTGTCAGGAGCGGGAGAGGCCCAGTGCTTC. Translated, it gives CASSDLSGAGEAQCF.